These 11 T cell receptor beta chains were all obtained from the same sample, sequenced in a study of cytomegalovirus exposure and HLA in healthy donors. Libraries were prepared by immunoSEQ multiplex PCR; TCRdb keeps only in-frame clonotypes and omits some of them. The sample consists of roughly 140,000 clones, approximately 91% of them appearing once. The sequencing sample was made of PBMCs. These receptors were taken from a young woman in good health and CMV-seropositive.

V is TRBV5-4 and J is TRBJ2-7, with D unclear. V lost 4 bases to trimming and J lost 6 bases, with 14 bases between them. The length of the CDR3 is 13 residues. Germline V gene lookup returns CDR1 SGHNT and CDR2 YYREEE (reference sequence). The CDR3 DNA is TGTGCCAGCAGCCTCGAGACATACAGCGAGCAGTACTTC. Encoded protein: CASSLETYSEQYF.

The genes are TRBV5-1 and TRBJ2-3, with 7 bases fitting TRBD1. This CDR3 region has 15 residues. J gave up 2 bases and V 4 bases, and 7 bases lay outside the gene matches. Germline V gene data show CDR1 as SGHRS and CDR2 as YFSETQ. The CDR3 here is CASSTRDRNTDTQYF. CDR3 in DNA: TGCGCCAGCAGCACCCGGGACAGAAACACAGATACGCAGTATTTT.

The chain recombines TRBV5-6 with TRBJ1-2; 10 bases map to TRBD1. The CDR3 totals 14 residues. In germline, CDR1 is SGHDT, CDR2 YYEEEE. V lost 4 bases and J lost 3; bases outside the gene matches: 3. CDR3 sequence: CASSGQGEDYGYTF. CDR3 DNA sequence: TGTGCCAGCAGCGGACAGGGGGAGGACTATGGCTACACCTTC.

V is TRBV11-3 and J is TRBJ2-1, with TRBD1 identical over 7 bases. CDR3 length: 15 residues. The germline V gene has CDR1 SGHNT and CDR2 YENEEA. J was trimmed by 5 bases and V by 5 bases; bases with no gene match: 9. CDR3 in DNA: TGTGCCAGCAGCGTAAGAACAGGGGTGAACAATGAGCAGTTCTTC. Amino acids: CASSVRTGVNNEQFF. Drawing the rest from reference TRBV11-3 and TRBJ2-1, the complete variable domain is EAGVVQSPRYKIIEKKQPVAFWCNPISGHNTLYWYLQNLGQGPELLIRYENEEAVDDSQLPKDRFSAERLKGVDSTLKIQPAELGDSAVYLCASSVRTGVNNEQFFGPGTRLTVL.

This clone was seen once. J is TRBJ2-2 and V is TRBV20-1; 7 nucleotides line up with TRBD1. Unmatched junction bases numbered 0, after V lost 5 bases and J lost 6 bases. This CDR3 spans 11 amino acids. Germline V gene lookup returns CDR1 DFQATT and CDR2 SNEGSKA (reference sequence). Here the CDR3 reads CSAQGAGELFF. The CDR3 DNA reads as TGCAGTGCTCAGGGGGCCGGGGAGCTGTTTTTT.

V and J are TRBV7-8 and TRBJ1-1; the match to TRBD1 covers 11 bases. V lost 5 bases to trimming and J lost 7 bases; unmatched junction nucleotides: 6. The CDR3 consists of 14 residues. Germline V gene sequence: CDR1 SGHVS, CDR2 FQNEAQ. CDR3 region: CASSLGQGGDEAFF. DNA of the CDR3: TGTGCCAGCAGCCTGGGACAGGGGGGAGATGAAGCTTTCTTT.

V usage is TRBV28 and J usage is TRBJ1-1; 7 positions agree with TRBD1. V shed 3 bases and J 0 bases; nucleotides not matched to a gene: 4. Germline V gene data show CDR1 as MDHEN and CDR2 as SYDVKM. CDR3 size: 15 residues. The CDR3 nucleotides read TGTGCCAGCAGTTTTCCGGGACAGCTGAACACTGAAGCTTTCTTT. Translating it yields CASSFPGQLNTEAFF.

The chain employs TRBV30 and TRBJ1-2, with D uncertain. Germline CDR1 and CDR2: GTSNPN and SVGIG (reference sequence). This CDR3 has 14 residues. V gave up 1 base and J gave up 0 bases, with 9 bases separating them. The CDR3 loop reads CAWSGLTSNYGYTF. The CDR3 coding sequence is TGTGCCTGGAGTGGGTTGACATCTAACTATGGCTACACCTTC.

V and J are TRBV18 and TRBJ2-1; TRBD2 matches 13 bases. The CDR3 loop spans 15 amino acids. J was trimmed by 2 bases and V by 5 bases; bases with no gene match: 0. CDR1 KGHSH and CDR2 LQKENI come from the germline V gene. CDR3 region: CASSGTSGAYNEQFF. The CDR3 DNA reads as TGTGCCAGCTCAGGGACTAGCGGGGCCTACAATGAGCAGTTCTTC.

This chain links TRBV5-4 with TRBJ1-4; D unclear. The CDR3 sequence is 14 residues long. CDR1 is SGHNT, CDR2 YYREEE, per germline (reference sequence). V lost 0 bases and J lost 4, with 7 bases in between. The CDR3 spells CASSLGAGNEKLFF. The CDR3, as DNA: TGTGCCAGCAGCTTGGGGGCGGGTAATGAAAAACTGTTTTTT.

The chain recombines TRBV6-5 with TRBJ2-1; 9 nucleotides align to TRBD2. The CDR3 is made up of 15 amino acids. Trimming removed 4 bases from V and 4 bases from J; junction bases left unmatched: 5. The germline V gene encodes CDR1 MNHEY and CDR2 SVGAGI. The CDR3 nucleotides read TGTGCCAGCAGTTTAGCAGCGGGAGGTTACAATGAGCAGTTCTTC. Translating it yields CASSLAAGGYNEQFF.